A single T cell receptor (beta chain) is shown here with its context. Its specificity is not known. Measured with immunoSEQ multiplex PCR; TCRdb has only the in-frame clones, and not every one. The repertoire has about 82,000 clones, around 85% of them found once; the top ten carry about 2.2%. This entry comes from a study of a mutant IDH1 vaccine in newly diagnosed glioma. As for the study in general: Patients, over weeks 1, 3, 5, 7, 11, 15, 19 and 23, received a total of eight vaccinations. General study findings and limits: Pseudoprogression appeared independent of alterations in top peripheral clonotypes. Altogether, 93.3% of patients exhibited vaccine-induced immune responses.

Indicated time point: week 23, last vaccination. Alongside topical imiquimod, each dose of vaccine comprised 300 ug of mutant IDH1 20-mer peptide. This sample comprised PBMCs, obtained from a glioma patient whose treatment included an IDH1 peptide vaccine. This receptor was taken from a man aged 25 to 45 with glioma. Some clones in this sample may be carry-over from other donors' samples.

The CDR3 spells CASSHRTLRGSNEQFF. CDR3 coding DNA: TGTGCCAGCTCACACAGGACTCTTAGGGGGTCCAATGAGCAGTTCTTC. The rearrangement links TRBV18 to TRBJ2-1; D may be TRBD1 (6 bases). Trimming shortened V by 4 bases and J by 6 bases, and 19 bases separated the two germline ends. The germline CDR1 and CDR2 sequences are KGHSH and LQKENI. This CDR3 has 16 amino acids.